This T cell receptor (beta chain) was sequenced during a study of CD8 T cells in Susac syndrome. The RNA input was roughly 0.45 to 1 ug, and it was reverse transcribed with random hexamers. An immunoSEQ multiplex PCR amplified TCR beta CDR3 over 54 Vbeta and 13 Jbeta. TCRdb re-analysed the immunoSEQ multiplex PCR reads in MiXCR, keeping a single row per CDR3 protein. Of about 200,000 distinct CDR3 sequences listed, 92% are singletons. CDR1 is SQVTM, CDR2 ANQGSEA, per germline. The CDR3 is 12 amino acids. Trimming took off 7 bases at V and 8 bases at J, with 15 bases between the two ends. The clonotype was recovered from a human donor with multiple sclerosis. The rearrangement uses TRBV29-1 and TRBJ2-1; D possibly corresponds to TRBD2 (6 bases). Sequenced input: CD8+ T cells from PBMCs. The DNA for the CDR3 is TGCAGCGCTATAGCGGCGTCCCATGAGCAGTTCTTC. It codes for CSAIAASHEQFF.